This entry features one T cell receptor (beta chain) sequence. Its antigen remains unknown. Compared with germline, one end of the junction differs, possibly owing to a read error. The roughly 20-34 mg bulk tissue piece was not sorted before simultaneous RNA and DNA extraction. Each tumor had five separate regions sampled. From about 530 ng total RNA, TCR beta cDNA was generated with a primer in the constant region. ARM-PCR was slightly modified, and three nested multiplex PCR rounds with it gave rise to the TCR beta libraries. Using its own MiXCR run on the multiplex PCR reads, TCRdb lists one record per CDR3 protein. The table shows around 190,000 distinct CDR3 sequences, with just under 85% occurring only once. The data belong to a study of tumor-infiltrating lymphocytes in primary liver carcinoma. Study-level points and caveats: Only about 8-25% of top clones were detected in each of the five tumor regions. Between tumor regions, pairs overlapped more than tumor-adjacent and tumor-blood pairs did.

The receptor was derived from a man aged 35-49 years with primary liver carcinoma and hepatitis B virus infection. Sequenced input: tumor tissue from primary liver carcinoma.

The CDR3 spells CSVGVQGWAKVLTF. The CDR3 region has the DNA TGCAGCGTTGGGGTCCAAGGTTGGGCCAAGGTCCTGACTTTC. V is TRBV29-1 and J is TRBJ2-6, with D hard to call. CDR1 and CDR2 from the germline V gene are SQVTM and ANQGSEA. The CDR3 has 14 residues.